Following are 19 T cell receptor beta chains from one sample sequenced in a study of T cell repertoires in cytomegalovirus infection. TCRdb reanalysed the reads using MiXCR and keeps one entry per CDR3 protein. The sample holds some 400,000 distinct CDR3 sequences; around 18% are singletons and the top ten take under 9%. The sample was PBMCs. Receptor source: a human donor in good health (CMV status not recorded). Some clones in this sample may be carry-over from other donors' samples.

This clonotype was observed a few times. The chain joins TRBV7-9 to TRBJ2-5, with TRBD2 identical over 10 bases. The germline V gene has CDR1 SEHNR and CDR2 FQNEAQ (reference sequence). The junction had 7 bases not matched to a gene; V was cut back by 5 bases and J by 4 bases. The CDR3 is 15 amino acids. CDR3: CASSPIAGGRETQYF. The CDR3, as DNA: TGTGCCAGCAGCCCGATAGCGGGGGGCCGAGAGACCCAGTACTTC.

This clonotype has just a few counts. The chain is built from TRBV7-2 and TRBJ2-5; perhaps TRBD2 as D (6 bases). The germline CDR1 and CDR2 sequences are SGHTA and FQGNSA. Trimming removed 5 bases from V and 5 bases from J, with 21 bases in between. This CDR3 is 16 amino acids long. CDR3 coding DNA: TGTGCCAGCAGCCTCCCTCATGGGGGGATAGGGGAGACCCAGTACTTC. This encodes CASSLPHGGIGETQYF. Drawing the rest from reference TRBV7-2 and TRBJ2-5, the complete variable domain is GAGVSQSPSNKVTEKGKDVELRCDPISGHTALYWYRQSLGQGLEFLIYFQGNSAPDKSGLPSDRFSAERTGGSVSTLTIQRTQQEDSAVYLCASSLPHGGIGETQYFGPGTRLLVL.

This clonotype was counted a few times. The chain is built from TRBV5-4 and TRBJ2-3; D is possibly TRBD2 (6 bases). Germline V CDR1 and CDR2: SGHNT, YYREEE (reference sequence). The V end was cut by 5 bases, the J end by 4 bases, with 11 bases between. The CDR3 spans 13 residues. CDR3 nucleotides: TGTGCCAGCAGGTCGCCGGGGGCAGATACGCAGTATTTT. It codes for CASRSPGADTQYF. Full variable domain (outside the CDR3, taken from reference TRBV5-4 and TRBJ2-3): ETGVTQSPTHLIKTRGQQVTLRCSSQSGHNTVSWYQQALGQGPQFIFQYYREEENGRGNFPPRFSGLQFPNYSSELNVNALELDDSALYLCASRSPGADTQYFGPGTRLTVL.

Here the CDR3 DNA reads TGTGCCAGCAGCTCCCCGGGCGGGGTAGGCACAGATACGCAGTATTTT. Its translation is CASSSPGGVGTDTQYF. The chain combines TRBV7-6 with TRBJ2-3; maybe TRBD2 (6 bases). The germline CDR1 and CDR2 sequences are SGHVS and FNYEAQ. V shed 4 bases and J shed 1 base, with 15 bases lying between them. The CDR3 has 16 amino acids.

The chain carries TRBV20-1 and TRBJ2-5; D might be TRBD1 (6 bases). CDR1 DFQATT and CDR2 SNEGSKA come from the germline V gene (reference sequence). The CDR3 runs 17 residues. Trimming cost V 5 bases and J 0 bases, with 22 bases left between them. The CDR3 loop reads CSARPLLTGKYQETQYF. In DNA, the CDR3 is TGCAGTGCTCGACCACTACTAACAGGGAAGTACCAAGAGACCCAGTACTTC.

Ten or more counts support this clonotype. The chain links TRBV7-2 to TRBJ1-1; the D gene is possibly TRBD1 (5 bases). There are 14 residues in the CDR3. Trimming shortened V by 4 bases and J by 7 bases, and 16 bases separated the two germline ends. Germline V lookup: CDR1 SGHTA, CDR2 FQGNSA. CDR3 sequence reads: CASSSPAGTREAFF. The CDR3 DNA is TGTGCCAGCAGCTCGCCAGCAGGGACCCGTGAAGCTTTCTTT.

This clonotype was observed a few times. The chain employs TRBV10-3 and TRBJ2-7, with a weak D call TRBD2 (5 bases). The V gene's germline CDR1 is ENHRY and CDR2 SYGVKD. V lost 1 base to trimming and J lost 9 bases, with 13 bases between them. This CDR3 is 13 amino acids long. CDR3 sequence reads: CAISEFIGRGQYF. CDR3 nucleotides: TGTGCCATCAGTGAGTTTATAGGCCGGGGGCAGTACTTC.

The CDR3 nucleotides are TGTGCCAGCAGCTTGGTGGACCGATATAATTCACCCCTCCACTTT. Encoded protein: CASSLVDRYNSPLHF. The chain employs TRBV5-4 and TRBJ1-6; D gene uncertain. Germline values: CDR1 SGHNT, CDR2 YYREEE (reference sequence). Trimming stripped 0 bases from V and 4 bases from J, with 8 bases between. The CDR3 is made up of 15 amino acids. Filled out from reference TRBV5-4 and TRBJ1-6, the complete variable domain reads ETGVTQSPTHLIKTRGQQVTLRCSSQSGHNTVSWYQQALGQGPQFIFQYYREEENGRGNFPPRFSGLQFPNYSSELNVNALELDDSALYLCASSLVDRYNSPLHFGNGTRLTVT.

This chain uses TRBV18 with TRBJ2-3; D is unclear. The CDR3 consists of 12 residues. V lost 6 bases, J lost 7 bases, and 11 bases lay in between. CDR1 KGHSH and CDR2 LQKENI come from the germline V gene. The CDR3 DNA sequence: TGTGCCAGCTCCCCCCAAGGCCATACGCAGTATTTT. It is translated as CASSPQGHTQYF.

V and J are TRBV3-1 and TRBJ2-3, with D perhaps being TRBD1 or TRBD2 (5 bases each). CDR1 and CDR2 from the germline V gene are LGHDT and YNNKEL (reference sequence). V was pared by 2 bases and J by 8 bases, with 17 bases between. This CDR3 has 15 amino acids. CDR3 sequence reads: CASSQYGTTDSTQYF. In DNA, the CDR3 is TGTGCCAGCAGCCAATACGGGACCACCGACAGTACGCAGTATTTT.

This chain uses TRBV20-1 with TRBJ2-3, with D possibly being TRBD1 (6 bases). The ends were cut back, 2 bases at V and 5 bases at J, with 14 bases in the middle. This CDR3 region has 14 residues. CDR1 DFQATT and CDR2 SNEGSKA come from the germline V gene (reference sequence). For the CDR3, the DNA is TGCAGTGCTAGAAGTCGTGAAGGGGGAGATACGCAGTATTTT. Its protein product is CSARSREGGDTQYF.

CDR3 nucleotides: TGTGCCATCAGTGAGTCGATGGCGACAGATACGCAGTATTTT. Its protein product is CAISESMATDTQYF. This chain links TRBV10-3 with TRBJ2-3; D is unresolved. The CDR3 is 14 amino acids. From germline, CDR1 is ENHRY and CDR2 SYGVKD. V was trimmed by 0 bases and J by 3 bases, leaving 7 bases between them.

In regard to this clonotype: This may be a read error, as it is one base from a much larger clone. V is TRBV2 and J is TRBJ2-5; tentative D call: TRBD1 (6 bases). Germline assignment: CDR1 SNHLY and CDR2 FYNNEI. The CDR3 runs to 11 residues. Here the CDR3 reads CASASRGTQCF. The CDR3 DNA sequence: TGTGCCAGTGCATCGAGGGGGACCCAGTGCTTC.

V and J are TRBV7-2 and TRBJ2-1; possibly TRBD2 for D (5 bases). Germline V gene data show CDR1 as SGHTA and CDR2 as FQGNSA. The CDR3 spans 14 residues. The V gene lost 5 bases and the J gene lost 8 bases, with 16 bases spanning the gap. CDR3 in amino acids: CASSRSEGPDEQFF. In DNA, the CDR3 is TGTGCCAGCAGCCGAAGTGAGGGCCCCGATGAGCAGTTCTTC. Using reference TRBV7-2 and TRBJ2-1 for the parts outside the CDR3, the full variable domain is GAGVSQSPSNKVTEKGKDVELRCDPISGHTALYWYRQSLGQGLEFLIYFQGNSAPDKSGLPSDRFSAERTGGSVSTLTIQRTQQEDSAVYLCASSRSEGPDEQFFGPGTRLTVL.

This clonotype occurred many times. CDR3 protein: CASSLGDSPNQPQHF. The CDR3 bases are TGTGCCAGCAGTTTAGGGGACAGCCCCAATCAGCCCCAGCATTTT. This chain connects TRBV27 to TRBJ1-5, with TRBD1 identical over 7 bases. This CDR3 has 15 amino acids. Germline loops: CDR1 MNHEY, CDR2 SMNVEV (reference sequence). V lost 2 bases to trimming and J lost 3 bases; unmatched junction nucleotides: 4.

The table lists this clonotype with a few counts. This chain connects TRBV12-3 or TRBV12-4 to TRBJ1-1; D may be TRBD1 (5 bases). The V gene lost 3 bases and the J gene lost 1 base, with 9 bases spanning the gap. This CDR3 comprises 14 residues. This chain's CDR3 is CASSFVGANTEAFF. The CDR3 DNA is TGTGCCAGCAGTTTCGTTGGGGCGAACACTGAAGCTTTCTTT.

This sequence joins TRBV30 and TRBJ2-7, with a weak D call TRBD2 (5 bases). The V gene lost 3 bases and the J gene lost 8 bases, with 11 bases spanning the gap. The CDR3 is 11 residues long. CDR1 and CDR2 from the germline V gene are GTSNPN and SVGIG (reference sequence). CDR3 in amino acids: CAWSRDIKQYF. CDR3 sequence (DNA): TGTGCCTGGAGCCGGGATATTAAGCAGTACTTC. The variable domain in full, with the rest retrieved from reference TRBV30 and TRBJ2-7, is SQTIHQWPATLVQPVGSPLSLECTVEGTSNPNLYWYRQAAGRGLQLLFYSVGIGQISSEVPQNLSASRPQDRQFILSSKKLLLSDSGFYLCAWSRDIKQYFGPGTRLTVT.

This clonotype came up many times. The chain uses TRBV19 and TRBJ2-7; TRBD2 matches 7 bases. The germline CDR1 and CDR2 sequences are LNHDA and SQIVND (reference sequence). The CDR3 consists of 14 residues. V dropped 5 bases and J dropped 0; count of bases not matched to a gene: 4. The CDR3 nucleotides are TGTGCCAGTAGTGCGCGGGGGAGCTCCTACGAGCAGTACTTC. Translated, it gives CASSARGSSYEQYF.

In its sample, this clonotype was seen a few times. The V and J genes are TRBV20-1 and TRBJ2-7, with D unclear. CDR3 length: 13 amino acids. The V and J ends lost 0 bases and 5 bases respectively, with 11 bases between them. Germline-derived CDR1 and CDR2 are DFQATT and SNEGSKA (reference sequence). CDR3 sequence (DNA): TGCAGTGCTAGAGATGTTCACCTGCACGAGCAGTACTTC. Its protein is CSARDVHLHEQYF.